A single sample gave rise to the 8 T cell receptor beta chains below, sequenced in a study of blood T cell repertoires in COVID-19. Some clones are missing from TCRdb's copy, which holds only in-frame ones; the method was immunoSEQ multiplex PCR. The table includes about 300,000 clones, around 90% detected once. Sequenced: peripheral blood. Receptor source: a man aged 18 to 29 with active or convalescent COVID-19.

V and J are TRBV7-8 and TRBJ2-7; TRBD1 might be the D (6 bases). CDR3 length equals 17 residues. Germline V gene sequence: CDR1 SGHVS, CDR2 FQNEAQ. V lost 1 base and J lost 0, with 16 bases in between. This CDR3 is CASSLVIRTESSYEQYF. CDR3 DNA sequence: TGTGCCAGCAGCTTAGTGATCCGGACAGAGAGCTCCTACGAGCAGTACTTC.

This chain uses TRBV2 with TRBJ2-5; D is uncertain. Between the trimmed V and J ends, which lost 0 bases and 5 bases, there was a span of 7 bases. The CDR3 is 13 residues long. Germline CDR1 reads SNHLY; CDR2 reads FYNNEI. The chain's CDR3 is CASSEAAGETQYF. The DNA for the CDR3 is TGTGCCAGCAGTGAAGCGGCCGGGGAGACCCAGTACTTC.

This chain uses TRBV18 with TRBJ2-3; 10 bases agree with TRBD2. The CDR3 loop spans 16 amino acids. V lost 1 base, J lost 1 base, and 2 bases stayed unmatched. The germline V gene encodes CDR1 KGHSH and CDR2 LQKENI. CDR3 DNA sequence: TGTGCCAGCTCACCACGTCTAGCGGGGGGCACAGATACGCAGTATTTT. This sequence encodes CASSPRLAGGTDTQYF.

The V and J genes are TRBV19 and TRBJ2-7; 9 bases are shared with TRBD1. With V trimmed by 5 bases and J by 4 bases, 9 bases remained unmatched. CDR1 and CDR2 from the germline V gene are LNHDA and SQIVND (reference sequence). The length of the CDR3 is 15 residues. The chain's CDR3 is CASSSVGTGLYEQYF. As DNA, the CDR3 is TGTGCCAGTAGTTCCGTGGGGACAGGGTTATACGAGCAGTACTTC.

The chain couples TRBV19 to TRBJ2-3, with 10 bases aligning to TRBD2. The V and J ends lost 6 bases and 2 bases, in that order; junction bases with no gene match: 8. CDR1 and CDR2 (germline): LNHDA, SQIVND (reference sequence). The CDR3 contains 16 residues. The CDR3 loop is CASRKAGGRVTDTQYF. In DNA form, the CDR3 reads TGTGCCAGTAGGAAAGCGGGGGGGCGGGTCACAGATACGCAGTATTTT. The variable domain in full, with the rest retrieved from reference TRBV19 and TRBJ2-3, is DGGITQSPKYLFRKEGQNVTLSCEQNLNHDAMYWYRQDPGQGLRLIYYSQIVNDFQKGDIAEGYSVSREKKESFPLTVTSAQKNPTAFYLCASRKAGGRVTDTQYFGPGTRLTVL.

V usage is TRBV7-9 and J usage is TRBJ2-7; TRBD2 is a possible D gene (6 bases). Germline V gene lookup returns CDR1 SEHNR and CDR2 FQNEAQ (reference sequence). Deletions cut 6 bases from V and 6 bases from J, with 12 bases between. This CDR3 contains 12 residues. In DNA form, the CDR3 reads TGTGCCAGCAGTTCTGGAGGGGCCGAGCAGTACTTC. Translation: CASSSGGAEQYF. Variable domain in full (rest from reference TRBV7-9 and TRBJ2-7): DTGVSQNPRHKITKRGQNVTFRCDPISEHNRLYWYRQTLGQGPEFLTYFQNEAQLEKSRLLSDRFSAERPKGSFSTLEIQRTEQGDSAMYLCASSSGGAEQYFGPGTRLTVT.

This sequence joins TRBV5-1 and TRBJ2-4; 7 positions agree with TRBD1. V gave up 2 bases and J gave up 1 base; unmatched junction bases: 3. This CDR3 comprises 15 residues. Germline V lookup: CDR1 SGHRS, CDR2 YFSETQ. The CDR3 protein is CASSFQGEAKNIQYF. The DNA of the CDR3 is TGCGCCAGCAGCTTCCAGGGGGAGGCCAAAAACATTCAGTACTTC.

CDR3 nucleotide sequence: TGTGCCAGCAGCTTGGAGGGGGTTCTTCCAGAATTCTATGGCTACACCTTC. Amino acids: CASSLEGVLPEFYGYTF. The chain has TRBV5-8 and TRBJ1-2; D is possibly TRBD1 (6 bases). The CDR3 is 17 amino acids. CDR1 and CDR2 from the germline V gene are SGHTS and YDEGEE. V was cut by 0 bases and J by 4 bases, with 19 bases left in between.